This T cell receptor beta chain was captured by sequencing in a study of spatial heterogeneity in lung cancer (dated 2019 in TCRdb). At the level of the whole study: More beta-chain than alpha-chain transcripts were consistently detected, likely reflecting higher beta-chain transcript abundance. Both alpha and beta chains were TCR-sequenced in a few hundred tumor regions, fewer than 80 matched nontumor lung samples and roughly 50 PBMC samples obtained at surgery. In the raw uncorrected reads, each unique combination of TCR and UMI appeared more than ten times on average. TCR repertoire features were related to nonsynonymous mutation counts determined by whole-exome sequencing of tumor tissue. The study quantitatively compared TCR alpha and beta repertoires across multiple tumor regions, matched nontumor lung and blood in non-small cell lung cancer.

The paper's findings and limits, for the study overall: Additional single-cell paired TCR alpha and beta sequencing was considered necessary to confirm, at a functional level, the hypothesis that regional TCRs recognize regional mutations. Ubiquitous expanded tumor TCRs were found in blood more often at tumor resection than at routine follow-up.

This clonotype was seen many times. Its recognized antigen is unknown. One end of the junction is discordant with germline, which a read error may explain. The CDR3 goes from the cysteine to the phenylalanine over 14 residues. Here the CDR3 DNA is all that survives: 42 bases in frame from base 1. The germline V gene (reference sequence) specifies MNHEY as CDR1 and SMNVEV as CDR2. The library was prepared using 5' RACE. Sequencing relied on a NextSeq 500. In the TCR library protocol, a unique molecular identifier was attached to each TCR cDNA molecule so that PCR and sequencing errors could be corrected. As for how the authors treated the data: Decombinator tools were used for TCR identification, UMI-based error correction and CDR3 extraction. Expanded TCRs were defined as those above a frequency of 2 per 1,000, corresponding to the top 1% of the tumor frequency distribution. Each repertoire was subsampled 100 times to 5,000 TCRs, after which Renyi diversity was computed with the R vegan package. CDR3 similarity networks were constructed using string-kernel similarity of amino acid triplets, with links drawn between CDR3s whose pairwise similarity was above 0.82. TCRdb reran the public reads through fastp at Q25 and MiXCR, keeping productive beta chains. Rows matching on CDR3 protein sequence are summarized as one entry with the most common DNA and genes. The V and J calls and clone size come from TCRdb's table, not from the authors' own analysis. The sample table records tens of thousands of distinct CDR3 sequences; more than 5% of these occur just once. The top ten clonotypes cover roughly 36% of the sample.

According to the study, the label for this sample's time point signals: sample taken at primary tumor resection. The donors were more than 60 patients from the lung TRACERx cohort who had early-stage, untreated non-small cell lung cancer. Without any cell sorting, TCR sequencing was performed on whole RNA extracted either from tumor and nontumor lung tissue or from cryopreserved PBMC samples. Only patients for whom sufficient RNA was available from at least two tumor regions were selected for TCR sequencing. Sequenced material: PBMCs, taken at surgery. The sequence links TRBV27 to TRBJ2-1; the central 7 bases match TRBD2. This sequence was found in a male donor with early-stage non-small cell lung cancer. CDR3 region: CASIGEGSYNEQFF. In nucleotides, the sequence is TGTGCGAGCATCGGGGAGGGCTCCTACAATGAGCAGTTCTTC.